These 20 T cell receptor beta chains originate from one sample sequenced in a study of T cells in placental villitis. The libraries were made with immunoSEQ v4. TCRdb's table, derived via immunoSEQ multiplex PCR, lists solely in-frame clones and lacks some. The profile covers 6,000 to 6,500 clones, with around 80% appearing a single time and 8% to 10% taken by the ten largest. The sample consisted of placental tissue containing maternal and fetal cells. The source of these receptors is a human patient with infectious villitis; the placental T cells may come from both mother and fetus.

The rearrangement uses TRBV6-6 and TRBJ1-2, with 9 nucleotides matching TRBD1. Per germline, CDR1 MNHNY and CDR2 SVGAGI (reference sequence). The CDR3 is 15 residues long. Trimming took 6 bases from V and 1 from J; bases not matched to a gene: 6. Written as DNA, the CDR3 is TGTGCCAGCAGCATTCCGACAGGGGGTAACTATGGCTACACCTTC. As protein: CASSIPTGGNYGYTF.

The chain joins TRBV6-5 to TRBJ1-1; 8 bases match TRBD1. The CDR3 sequence is 14 residues long. In germline, CDR1 is MNHEY, CDR2 SVGAGI. Trimming cost V 7 bases and J 2 bases; bases outside gene matches: 6. The CDR3 DNA follows: TGTGCCAGCATTACTGGGACAGGCAACACTGAAGCTTTCTTT. It encodes CASITGTGNTEAFF.

The chain links TRBV25-1 to TRBJ1-1; 9 bases align to TRBD1. V lost 6 bases and J lost 5; bases outside the gene matches: 4. The CDR3 extends over 13 amino acids. Germline assignment: CDR1 MGHDK and CDR2 SYGVNS. DNA of the CDR3: TGTGCCAGCAGGGGACAGGGAAGGACTGAAGCTTTCTTT. Encoded protein: CASRGQGRTEAFF.

The chain carries TRBV7-9 and TRBJ2-3; D is possibly TRBD2 (6 bases). This CDR3 is built from 14 residues. The V gene lost 4 bases and the J gene lost 10 bases, with 18 bases spanning the gap. Germline-derived CDR1 and CDR2 are SEHNR and FQNEAQ (reference sequence). In DNA form, the CDR3 reads TGTGCCAGCAGCTCGCCGGGACTCCAGGGTCCGCAGTATTTT. Residues: CASSSPGLQGPQYF.

V usage is TRBV11-3 and J usage is TRBJ1-4, with D perhaps matching TRBD1 (5 bases). CDR3 length equals 15 residues. V was shortened by 5 bases and J by 0 bases, with 10 bases between the two germline ends. Per germline, CDR1 SGHNT and CDR2 YENEEA. The CDR3 nucleotides are TGTGCCAGCAGCGTTAGGGGCGCAACTAATGAAAAACTGTTTTTT. Amino acid sequence: CASSVRGATNEKLFF.

The J gene is TRBJ2-3, the V gene TRBV24-1, with D hard to call. Trimming took off 11 bases at V and 3 bases at J, with 2 bases between the two ends. Per the germline V gene, CDR1 is KGHDR and CDR2 is SFDVKD. This CDR3 has 9 residues. CDR3 region: CASTDTQYF. The CDR3, as DNA: TGTGCCAGTACAGATACGCAGTATTTT.

V is TRBV6-6 and J is TRBJ2-5, with TRBD1 matching over 10 bases. The V gene's germline CDR1 is MNHNY and CDR2 SVGAGI (reference sequence). Trimming cost V 4 bases and J 5 bases; bases outside gene matches: 7. The CDR3 contains 15 residues. The CDR3 is CASSWGQGRGETQYF. The CDR3 nucleotides read TGTGCCAGCAGTTGGGGACAGGGGCGGGGGGAGACCCAGTACTTC.

Concerning this clone itself: Within the sample, other DNA sequences also encode this same CDR3. The V and J genes are TRBV3-1 (or the pseudogene TRBV3-2) and TRBJ1-3; D unclear. Trimming removed 1 base from V and 0 bases from J, with 4 bases in between. Looked up from germline, CDR1 is LGHDT and CDR2 is YNNKEL (reference sequence). The CDR3 extends over 14 amino acids. The CDR3 DNA reads TGTGCCAGCAGCCAAGGTAGCTCTGGAAACACCATATATTTT. Encoded protein: CASSQGSSGNTIYF.

The chain carries TRBV29-1 and TRBJ2-7; 7 nucleotides line up with TRBD2. In germline, CDR1 is SQVTM, CDR2 ANQGSEA. V trimming: 8 bases; J trimming: 0 bases; junction bases outside the gene matches: 22. The CDR3 runs to 18 residues. CDR3 sequence (DNA): TGCAGCCCCACGATGGCTAGCGGTTTACTGGCGGGCTCCTACGAGCAGTACTTC. It encodes CSPTMASGLLAGSYEQYF.

This sequence joins TRBV9 and TRBJ1-2; D unresolved. V lost 3 bases, J lost 5 bases, and 5 bases lay in between. Germline V CDR1 and CDR2: SGDLS, YYNGEE. The CDR3 has 11 residues. The CDR3 DNA reads TGTGCCAGCAGCGAGGGATATGGCTACACCTTC. It codes for CASSEGYGYTF.

The DNA for the CDR3 is TGTGCCAGCTCACCACAGCGGTGGGGCGGGGTAGGTGAGCAGTTCTTC. Translating it yields CASSPQRWGGVGEQFF. The V and J genes are TRBV18 and TRBJ2-1, with a weak D call TRBD2 (6 bases). V was clipped by 1 base and J by 9 bases, with 19 bases between them. Germline CDR1 and CDR2: KGHSH and LQKENI. The CDR3 is made up of 16 amino acids. Looking up the rest from reference TRBV18 and TRBJ2-1 gives the full variable domain: NAGVMQNPRHLVRRRGQEARLRCSPMKGHSHVYWYRQLPEEGLKFMVYLQKENIIDESGMPKERFSAEFPKEGPSILRIQQVVRGDSAAYFCASSPQRWGGVGEQFFGPGTRLTVL.

The V gene is TRBV4-1, the J gene TRBJ2-1, with 7 bases fitting TRBD2. Trimming cost V 1 base and J 7 bases; bases outside gene matches: 4. Germline V lookup: CDR1 MGHRA, CDR2 YSYEKL. The CDR3 is 14 residues long. The CDR3 bases are TGCGCCAGCAGCCAAGCGGGAGGCTTAAATGAGCAGTTCTTC. Protein sequence: CASSQAGGLNEQFF.

V usage is TRBV7-8 and J usage is TRBJ1-6; tentative D call: TRBD1 (5 bases). V lost 5 bases and J lost 8, with 16 bases in between. The germline gives CDR1 SGHVS, CDR2 FQNEAQ. The CDR3 contains 15 residues. This CDR3 reads CASSDFRDVYSPLHF. The CDR3 DNA follows: TGTGCCAGCAGCGACTTCCGGGACGTGTATTCACCCCTCCACTTT.

The chain couples TRBV18 to TRBJ1-5, with D possibly matching TRBD1 (5 bases). From germline, CDR1 is KGHSH and CDR2 LQKENI. The CDR3 covers 14 residues. Trimming removed 0 bases from V and 4 bases from J, with 7 bases in between. Written as DNA, the CDR3 is TGTGCCAGCTCACCACCGGGGGGTAATCAGCCCCAGCATTTT. Translation gives CASSPPGGNQPQHF.

This clone is labeled medium-sized (0.01 to 0.1%). The rearrangement uses TRBV7-2 and TRBJ1-6; D not certain. The V end lost 3 bases, the J end lost 3 bases, and 6 bases lay between the germline ends. Germline V gene lookup returns CDR1 SGHTA and CDR2 FQGNSA. This CDR3 spans 14 amino acids. The CDR3 here is CASSLLSYNSPLHF. CDR3 DNA: TGTGCCAGCAGCTTGTTGAGCTATAATTCACCCCTCCACTTT. The full variable domain, its missing parts supplied by reference TRBV7-2 and TRBJ1-6, is GAGVSQSPSNKVTEKGKDVELRCDPISGHTALYWYRQSLGQGLEFLIYFQGNSAPDKSGLPSDRFSAERTGGSVSTLTIQRTQQEDSAVYLCASSLLSYNSPLHFGNGTRLTVT.

V gene TRBV7-9 combines with J gene TRBJ2-7; TRBD1 aligns across 7 bases. From germline, CDR1 is SEHNR and CDR2 FQNEAQ (reference sequence). J lost 4 bases, V lost 4 bases, and 1 base had no gene match. CDR3 length equals 12 residues. The DNA for the CDR3 is TGTGCCAGCAGCTACAGGGGTTACGAGCAGTACTTC. Residues: CASSYRGYEQYF.

J is TRBJ1-5 and V is TRBV19; 8 bases map to TRBD1. The CDR3 is 16 residues long. V shed 7 bases, J shed 2 bases, and the junction held 10 bases outside the gene matches. CDR1 is LNHDA and CDR2 is SQIVND in the germline V gene (reference sequence). In DNA, the CDR3 is TGTGCCAGTAAGCTCAGGGGGCTCGGAGGCAATCAGCCCCAGCATTTT. Encoded protein: CASKLRGLGGNQPQHF.

This clone was observed once. The chain combines TRBV5-4 with TRBJ1-2, with TRBD1 matching over 7 bases. V trimming: 5 bases; J trimming: 4 bases; junction bases outside the gene matches: 8. This CDR3 region has 14 residues. Germline V CDR1 and CDR2: SGHNT, YYREEE (reference sequence). The CDR3 here is CASSKQGRGYGYTF. CDR3 in DNA: TGTGCCAGCAGTAAACAGGGGAGAGGCTATGGCTACACCTTC.

V usage is TRBV7-8 and J usage is TRBJ1-1; D remains ambiguous. Per the germline V gene, CDR1 is SGHVS and CDR2 is FQNEAQ. The ends were cut back, 1 base at V and 6 bases at J, with 12 bases in the middle. This CDR3 has 14 amino acids. For the CDR3, the DNA is TGTGCCAGCAGCTTAGAACCCCGCGGTCCTGAAGCTTTCTTT. This gives the protein CASSLEPRGPEAFF.

The V call is TRBV27, the J call TRBJ2-7, with a possible D match to TRBD2 (5 bases). The V end lost 0 bases, the J end lost 3 bases, and 15 bases lay between the germline ends. From germline, CDR1 is MNHEY and CDR2 SMNVEV (reference sequence). This CDR3 has 16 residues. The CDR3 DNA sequence: TGTGCCAGCAGTTTATCGAACGAGGGTTGGCGCTACGAGCAGTACTTC. Its translation: CASSLSNEGWRYEQYF.